The entry below describes one TCR beta chain. The sample belongs to a study of blood T cells in healthy people across ages. The CDR3 runs 16 residues. Germline loops: CDR1 SEHNR, CDR2 FQNEAQ (reference sequence). V shed 4 bases and J shed 5 bases, with 18 bases lying between them. PCR was performed a second time for about 7 to 11 cycles using a sample-barcoded 5' primer and a J-beta primer mix. In TCRdb, the 5' RACE reads were re-called with MiXCR into one record per CDR3 protein. The profile covers 1.8 million or so distinct CDR3 sequences, with roughly two fifths appearing a single time and about 23% taken by the ten largest.

Sequenced sample: blood. This chain connects TRBV7-9 to TRBJ1-5; unclear D gene. This TCR came from a human donor in good health. The CDR3 protein is CASSSYLGADYQPQHF. The DNA for the CDR3 is TGTGCCAGCAGCTCCTACTTAGGCGCCGACTATCAGCCCCAGCATTTT.